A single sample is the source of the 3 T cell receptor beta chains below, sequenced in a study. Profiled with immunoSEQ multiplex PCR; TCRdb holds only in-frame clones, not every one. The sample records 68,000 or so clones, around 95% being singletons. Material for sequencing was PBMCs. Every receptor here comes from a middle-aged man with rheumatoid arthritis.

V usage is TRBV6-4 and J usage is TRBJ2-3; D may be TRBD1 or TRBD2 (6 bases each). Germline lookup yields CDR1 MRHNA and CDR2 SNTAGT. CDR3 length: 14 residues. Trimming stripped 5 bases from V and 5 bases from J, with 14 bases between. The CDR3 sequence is CASSSLGGRDTQYF. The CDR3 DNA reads TGTGCCAGCAGTTCACTGGGGGGCCGAGATACGCAGTATTTT.

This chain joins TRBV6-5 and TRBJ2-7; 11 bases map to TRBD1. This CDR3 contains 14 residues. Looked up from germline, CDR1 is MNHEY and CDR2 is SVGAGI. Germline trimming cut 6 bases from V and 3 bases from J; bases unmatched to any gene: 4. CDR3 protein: CASRLGTGGYEQYF. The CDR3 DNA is TGTGCCAGCAGACTCGGGACAGGGGGCTACGAGCAGTACTTC.

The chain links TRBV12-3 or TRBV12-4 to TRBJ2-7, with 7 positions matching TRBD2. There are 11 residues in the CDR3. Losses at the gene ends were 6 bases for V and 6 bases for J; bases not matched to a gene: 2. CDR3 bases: TGTGCCAGCAGCCGGGGGGTCGAGCAGTACTTC. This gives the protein CASSRGVEQYF.